This TCR beta chain was found in a study of cytomegalovirus exposure and HLA in healthy donors. Looked up from germline, CDR1 is SGHRS and CDR2 is YFSETQ. The V and J ends lost 2 bases and 5 bases respectively, with 19 bases between them. The length of the CDR3 is 16 residues. Primers for the PCR totalled 60 Vbeta and 13 Jbeta. Sequenced by immunoSEQ multiplex PCR; TCRdb stores in-frame clones only, minus some. The sample yields roughly 120,000 clones, approximately 15% seen once. The TCR sequence derives from a woman under 30 in good health and CMV-seronegative. This sequence joins TRBV5-1 and TRBJ2-5, with D maybe TRBD2 (5 bases). Material for sequencing was PBMCs. CDR3 bases: TGCGCCAGCAGCTTCAGAGCGGAGACCCCCGTGGAGACCCAGTACTTC. Its translation: CASSFRAETPVETQYF.